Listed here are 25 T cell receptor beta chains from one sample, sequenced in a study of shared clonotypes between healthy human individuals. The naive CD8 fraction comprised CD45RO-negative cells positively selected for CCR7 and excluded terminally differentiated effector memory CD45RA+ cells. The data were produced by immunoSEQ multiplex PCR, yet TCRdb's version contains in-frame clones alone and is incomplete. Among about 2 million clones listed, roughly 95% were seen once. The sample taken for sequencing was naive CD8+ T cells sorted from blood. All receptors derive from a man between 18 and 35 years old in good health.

CDR3 protein: CASSQTDRAPNQPQHF. The CDR3 coding sequence is TGCGCCAGCAGCCAGACTGACAGGGCCCCCAATCAGCCCCAGCATTTT. This sequence joins TRBV4-1 and TRBJ1-5; 7 bases are shared with TRBD1. CDR1 is MGHRA, CDR2 YSYEKL, per germline. J lost 3 bases, V lost 3 bases, and 8 bases had no gene match. This CDR3 contains 16 residues.

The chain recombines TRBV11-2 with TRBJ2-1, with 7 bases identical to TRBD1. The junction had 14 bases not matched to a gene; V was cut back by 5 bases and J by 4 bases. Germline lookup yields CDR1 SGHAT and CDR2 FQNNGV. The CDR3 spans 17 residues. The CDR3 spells CASSRSSGTDYYNEQFF. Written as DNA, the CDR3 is TGTGCCAGCAGCAGATCTTCCGGGACAGACTATTACAATGAGCAGTTCTTC. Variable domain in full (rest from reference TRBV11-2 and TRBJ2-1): EAGVAQSPRYKIIEKRQSVAFWCNPISGHATLYWYQQILGQGPKLLIQFQNNGVVDDSQLPKDRFSAERLKGVDSTLKIQPAKLEDSAVYLCASSRSSGTDYYNEQFFGPGTRLTVL.

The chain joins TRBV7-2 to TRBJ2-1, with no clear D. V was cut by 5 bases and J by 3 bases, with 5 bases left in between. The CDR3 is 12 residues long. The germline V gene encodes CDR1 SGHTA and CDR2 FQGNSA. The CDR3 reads CASSTSYNEQFF. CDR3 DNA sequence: TGTGCCAGCAGCACAAGCTACAATGAGCAGTTCTTC.

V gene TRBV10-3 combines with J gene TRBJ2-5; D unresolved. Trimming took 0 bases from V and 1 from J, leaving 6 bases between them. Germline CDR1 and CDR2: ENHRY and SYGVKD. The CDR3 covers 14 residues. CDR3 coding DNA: TGTGCCATCAGTGAGTCAAGGGTCCAAGAGACCCAGTACTTC. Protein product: CAISESRVQETQYF.

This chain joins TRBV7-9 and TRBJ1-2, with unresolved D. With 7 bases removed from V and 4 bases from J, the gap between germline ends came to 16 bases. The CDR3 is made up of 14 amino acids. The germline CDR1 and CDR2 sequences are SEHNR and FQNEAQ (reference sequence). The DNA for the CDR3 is TGTGCCAGCACCCACTCTAATCTGGTCTATGGCTACACCTTC. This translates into CASTHSNLVYGYTF. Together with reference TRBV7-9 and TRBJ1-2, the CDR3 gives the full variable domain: DTGVSQNPRHKITKRGQNVTFRCDPISEHNRLYWYRQTLGQGPEFLTYFQNEAQLEKSRLLSDRFSAERPKGSFSTLEIQRTEQGDSAMYLCASTHSNLVYGYTFGSGTRLTVV.

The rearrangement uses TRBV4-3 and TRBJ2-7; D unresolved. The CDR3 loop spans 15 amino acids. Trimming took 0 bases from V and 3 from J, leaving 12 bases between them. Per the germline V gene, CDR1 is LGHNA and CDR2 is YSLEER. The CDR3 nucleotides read TGCGCCAGCAGCCAAGACGCTGTCAGCGACTACGAGCAGTACTTC. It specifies CASSQDAVSDYEQYF.

The CDR3 sequence is CASSLTGIADNEQFF. CDR3 in DNA: TGTGCCAGCAGCTTAACCGGGATAGCGGACAATGAGCAGTTCTTC. The gene calls are TRBV7-9 and TRBJ2-1, with D maybe TRBD2 (6 bases). The germline CDR1 and CDR2 sequences are SEHNR and FQNEAQ (reference sequence). V was clipped by 2 bases and J by 5 bases, with 13 bases between them. CDR3 length: 15 amino acids.

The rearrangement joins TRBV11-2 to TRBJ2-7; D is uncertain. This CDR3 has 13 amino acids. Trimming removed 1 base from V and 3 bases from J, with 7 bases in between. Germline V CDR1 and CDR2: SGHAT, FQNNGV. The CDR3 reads CASSLGPFYEQYF. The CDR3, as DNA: TGTGCCAGCAGCTTAGGGCCCTTCTACGAGCAGTACTTC.

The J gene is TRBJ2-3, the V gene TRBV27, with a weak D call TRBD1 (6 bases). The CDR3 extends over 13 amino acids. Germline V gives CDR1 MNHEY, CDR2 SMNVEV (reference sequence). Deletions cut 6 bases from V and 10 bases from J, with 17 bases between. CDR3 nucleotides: TGTGCCAGCAGGCCTCTTTCAGGGGAAGCGCAGTATTTT. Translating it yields CASRPLSGEAQYF.

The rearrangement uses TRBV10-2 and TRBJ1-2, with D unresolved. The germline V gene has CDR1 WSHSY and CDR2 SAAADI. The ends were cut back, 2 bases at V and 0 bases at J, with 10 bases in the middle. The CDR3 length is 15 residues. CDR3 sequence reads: CASSENGGSNYGYTF. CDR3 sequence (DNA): TGCGCCAGCAGTGAGAATGGAGGTTCTAACTATGGCTACACCTTC.

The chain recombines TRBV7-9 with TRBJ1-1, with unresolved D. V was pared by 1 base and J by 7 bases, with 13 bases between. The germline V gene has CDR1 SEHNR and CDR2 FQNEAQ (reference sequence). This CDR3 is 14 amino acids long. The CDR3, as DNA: TGTGCCAGCAGCTTAGGTCTTAAGGACGTTGAAGCTTTCTTT. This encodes CASSLGLKDVEAFF.

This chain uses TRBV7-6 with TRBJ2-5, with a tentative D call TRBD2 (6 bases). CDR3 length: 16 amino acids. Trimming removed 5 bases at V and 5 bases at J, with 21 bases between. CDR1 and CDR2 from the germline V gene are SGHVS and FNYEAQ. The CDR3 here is CASSRDFRESGETQYF. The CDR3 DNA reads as TGTGCCAGCAGCCGAGATTTCCGGGAGAGTGGGGAGACCCAGTACTTC.

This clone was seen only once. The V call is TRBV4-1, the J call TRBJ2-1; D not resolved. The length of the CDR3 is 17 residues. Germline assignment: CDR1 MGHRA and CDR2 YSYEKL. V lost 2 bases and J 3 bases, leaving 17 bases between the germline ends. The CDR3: CASSQKPPGPDYNEQFF. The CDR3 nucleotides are TGCGCCAGCAGCCAAAAACCCCCGGGCCCTGACTACAATGAGCAGTTCTTC.

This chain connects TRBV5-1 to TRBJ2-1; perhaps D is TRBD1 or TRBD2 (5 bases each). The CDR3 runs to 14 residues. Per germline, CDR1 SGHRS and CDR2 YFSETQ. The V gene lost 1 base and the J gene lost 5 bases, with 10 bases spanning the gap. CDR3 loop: CASSLKGTDNEQFF. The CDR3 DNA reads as TGCGCCAGCAGCTTGAAGGGGACGGACAATGAGCAGTTCTTC.

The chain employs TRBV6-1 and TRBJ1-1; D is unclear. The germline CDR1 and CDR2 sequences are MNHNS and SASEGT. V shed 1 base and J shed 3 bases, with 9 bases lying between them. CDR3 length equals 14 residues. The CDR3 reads CASSEVVEDTEAFF. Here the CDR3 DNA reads TGTGCCAGCAGTGAAGTGGTCGAGGACACTGAAGCTTTCTTT.

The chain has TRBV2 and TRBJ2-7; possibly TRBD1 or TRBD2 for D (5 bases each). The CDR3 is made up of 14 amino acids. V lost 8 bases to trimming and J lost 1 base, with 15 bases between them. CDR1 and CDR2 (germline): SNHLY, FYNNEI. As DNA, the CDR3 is TGTGCCAGCGGCGAGGGGCGTATTTCCTACGAGCAGTACTTC. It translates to CASGEGRISYEQYF.

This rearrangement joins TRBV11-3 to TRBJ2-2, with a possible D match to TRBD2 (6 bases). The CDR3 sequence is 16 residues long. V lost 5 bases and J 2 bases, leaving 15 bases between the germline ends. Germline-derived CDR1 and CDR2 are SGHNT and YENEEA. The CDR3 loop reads CASSPPSGTNTGELFF. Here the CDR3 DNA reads TGTGCCAGCAGCCCTCCGTCCGGGACTAACACCGGGGAGCTGTTTTTT.

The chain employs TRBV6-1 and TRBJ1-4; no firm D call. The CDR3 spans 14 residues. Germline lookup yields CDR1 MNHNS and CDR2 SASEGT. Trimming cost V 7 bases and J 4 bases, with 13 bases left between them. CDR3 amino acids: CASKARQLNEKLFF. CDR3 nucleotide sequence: TGTGCCAGCAAGGCCAGGCAGCTTAATGAAAAACTGTTTTTT.

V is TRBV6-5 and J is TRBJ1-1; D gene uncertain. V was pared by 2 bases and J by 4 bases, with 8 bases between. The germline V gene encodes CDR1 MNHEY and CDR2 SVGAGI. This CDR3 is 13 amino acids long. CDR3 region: CASSYAWGTEAFF. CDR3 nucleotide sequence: TGTGCCAGCAGTTACGCGTGGGGCACTGAAGCTTTCTTT.

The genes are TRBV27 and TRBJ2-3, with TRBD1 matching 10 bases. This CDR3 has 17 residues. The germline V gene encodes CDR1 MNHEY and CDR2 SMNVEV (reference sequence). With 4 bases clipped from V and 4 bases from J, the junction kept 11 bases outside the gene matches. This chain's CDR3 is CASSSRATGGHPDTQYF. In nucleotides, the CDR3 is TGTGCCAGCAGTTCGCGTGCGACAGGGGGCCATCCAGATACGCAGTATTTT.

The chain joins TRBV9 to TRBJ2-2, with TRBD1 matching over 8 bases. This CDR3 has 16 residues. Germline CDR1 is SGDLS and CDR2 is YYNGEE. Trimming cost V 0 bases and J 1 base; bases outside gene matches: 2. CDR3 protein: CASSVGGTGNTGELFF. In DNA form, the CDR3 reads TGTGCCAGCAGCGTAGGCGGGACAGGGAACACCGGGGAGCTGTTTTTT.

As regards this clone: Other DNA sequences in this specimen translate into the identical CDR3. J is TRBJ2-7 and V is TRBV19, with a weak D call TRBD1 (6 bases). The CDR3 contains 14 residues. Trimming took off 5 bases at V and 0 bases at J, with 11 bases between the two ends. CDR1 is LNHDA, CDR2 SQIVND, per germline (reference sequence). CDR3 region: CASSLRDNSYEQYF. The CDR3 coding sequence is TGTGCCAGTAGTCTACGGGACAACTCCTACGAGCAGTACTTC.

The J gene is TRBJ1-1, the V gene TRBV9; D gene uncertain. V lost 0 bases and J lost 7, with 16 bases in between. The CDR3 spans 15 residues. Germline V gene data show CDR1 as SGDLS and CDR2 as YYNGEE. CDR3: CASSVGYLIKSEAFF. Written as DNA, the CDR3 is TGTGCCAGCAGCGTAGGTTACCTCATCAAGAGTGAAGCTTTCTTT. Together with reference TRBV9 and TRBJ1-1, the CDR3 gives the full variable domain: DSGVTQTPKHLITATGQRVTLRCSPRSGDLSVYWYQQSLDQGLQFLIQYYNGEERAKGNILERFSAQQFPDLHSELNLSSLELGDSALYFCASSVGYLIKSEAFFGQGTRLTVV.

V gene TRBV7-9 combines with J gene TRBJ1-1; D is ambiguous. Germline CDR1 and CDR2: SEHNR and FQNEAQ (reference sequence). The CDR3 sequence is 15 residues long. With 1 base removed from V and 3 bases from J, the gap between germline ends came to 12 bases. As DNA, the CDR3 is TGTGCCAGCAGCTTAGTGGGTGGGGTGGACACTGAAGCTTTCTTT. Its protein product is CASSLVGGVDTEAFF.

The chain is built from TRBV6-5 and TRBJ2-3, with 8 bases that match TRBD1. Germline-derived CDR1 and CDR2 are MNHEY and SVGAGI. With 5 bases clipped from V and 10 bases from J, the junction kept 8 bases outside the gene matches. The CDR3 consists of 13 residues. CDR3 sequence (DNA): TGTGCCAGCAGTCTGGACAGGGAAGAGGCGCAGTATTTT. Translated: CASSLDREEAQYF.